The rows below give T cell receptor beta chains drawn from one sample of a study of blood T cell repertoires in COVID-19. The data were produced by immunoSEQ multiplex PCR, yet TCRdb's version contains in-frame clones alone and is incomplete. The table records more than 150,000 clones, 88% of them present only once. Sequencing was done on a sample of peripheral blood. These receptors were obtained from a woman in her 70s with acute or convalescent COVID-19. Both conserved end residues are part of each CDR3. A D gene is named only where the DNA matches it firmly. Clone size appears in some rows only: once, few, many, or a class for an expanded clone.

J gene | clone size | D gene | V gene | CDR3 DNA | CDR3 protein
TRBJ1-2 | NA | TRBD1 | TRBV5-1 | TGCGCCAGCAGCTTGGCCTCGGGACAGGTCTATGGCTACACCTTC | CASSLASGQVYGYTF
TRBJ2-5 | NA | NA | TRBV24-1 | TGTGCCACCAGTGATGTGGAGGGTGACCAAGAGACCCAGTACTTC | CATSDVEGDQETQYF
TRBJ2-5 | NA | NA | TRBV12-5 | TGTGCTAGTGGTACAGGAAACCAAGAGACCCAGTACTTC | CASGTGNQETQYF
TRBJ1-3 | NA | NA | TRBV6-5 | TGTGCCAGCGAAACAGATGGAAACACCATATATTTT | CASETDGNTIYF
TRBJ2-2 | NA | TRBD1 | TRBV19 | TGTGCCAGTAGTATAATAGGACAGGGTACCGGGGAGCTGTTTTTT | CASSIIGQGTGELFF
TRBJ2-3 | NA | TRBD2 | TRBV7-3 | TGTGCCAGCAGCCCGACTAGCGGGGGGGCATTTACGCAGTATTTT | CASSPTSGGAFTQYF
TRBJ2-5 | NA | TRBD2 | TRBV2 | TGTGCCGCTTCGGGAGGAGAGACCCAGTACTTC | CAASGGETQYF
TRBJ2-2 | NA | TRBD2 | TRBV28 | TGTGCCAGCAGTTTCCCACTAGCGGGTCCCGGGGAGCTGTTTTTT | CASSFPLAGPGELFF
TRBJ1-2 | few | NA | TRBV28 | TGTGCCAGCAGTTTGAATTGGAGCGGCTACACCTTC | CASSLNWSGYTF
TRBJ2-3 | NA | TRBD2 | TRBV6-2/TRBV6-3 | TGTGCCAGCAGTTACTCCCGGGAGGGGCCCCGAACAGATACGCAGTATTTT | CASSYSREGPRTDTQYF
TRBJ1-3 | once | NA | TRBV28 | TGTGCCAGCAGTCCCGCCGGCCTACGGACATCTGGAAACACCATATATTTT | CASSPAGLRTSGNTIYF
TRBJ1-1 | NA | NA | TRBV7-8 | TGTGCCAGCAGCTTGTTACAGGGTCGGACTGAAGCTTTCTTT | CASSLLQGRTEAFF
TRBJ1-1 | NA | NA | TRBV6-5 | TGTGCCAGCAGACTAATCTCCCTAGCTTTCTTT | CASRLISLAFF
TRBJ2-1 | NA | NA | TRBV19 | TGTGCCAGTAGCGTAAATGAGCAGTTCTTC | CASSVNEQFF
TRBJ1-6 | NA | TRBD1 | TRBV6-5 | TGTGCCAGCAGTTACTCGGGGACAGGGGTATCACCCCTCCACTTT | CASSYSGTGVSPLHF
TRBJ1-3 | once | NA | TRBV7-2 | TGTGCCAGCAGCTTAACAGGTTGGCAGCCTGGAAACACCATATATTTT | CASSLTGWQPGNTIYF
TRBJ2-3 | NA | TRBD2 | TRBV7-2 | TGTGCCAGCAGCTCCAAGGGGACTACCCGGGCAGATACGCAGTATTTT | CASSSKGTTRADTQYF
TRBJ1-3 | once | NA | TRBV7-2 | TGTGCCAGCAGCTTAGCTTCAATGGTGAGCTCTGGAAACACCATATATTTT | CASSLASMVSSGNTIYF
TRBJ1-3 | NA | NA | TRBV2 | TGTGCCATAGGGGGCTCTGGAAACACCATATATTTT | CAIGGSGNTIYF
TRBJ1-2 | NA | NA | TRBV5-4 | TGTGCCAGCAGCTTGGGGCAGGAAGCTAACTATGGCTACACCTTC | CASSLGQEANYGYTF
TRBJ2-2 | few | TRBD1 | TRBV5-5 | TGTGCCAGCAGCCAGGACAGGGGGCTTAGGGAGCTGTTTTTT | CASSQDRGLRELFF
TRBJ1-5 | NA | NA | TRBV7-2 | TGTGCCAGCAGCCGGGATCATAATAGCAATCAGCCCCAGCATTTT | CASSRDHNSNQPQHF
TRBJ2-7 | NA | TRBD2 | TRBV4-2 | TGTGCCAGCAGACCACGGGAGGGGGGGTCCTACGAGCAGTACTTC | CASRPREGGSYEQYF
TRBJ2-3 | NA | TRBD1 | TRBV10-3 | TGTGCCATCAGCGGGACAGGGAACACAGATACGCAGTATTTT | CAISGTGNTDTQYF
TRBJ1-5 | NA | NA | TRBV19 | TGTGCCAGTAGTATAGGCCTCCTCTATAGCAATCAGCCCCAGCATTTT | CASSIGLLYSNQPQHF